A selection of T cell receptor beta chains follows, all from one sample in a study of cytomegalovirus exposure and HLA in healthy donors. TCRdb keeps only in-frame clones here, not all; method: immunoSEQ multiplex PCR. The table has about 240,000 clones, about 86% seen once. Sequenced input: PBMCs. The receptors stem from a woman aged 60-75 years in good health and CMV-seropositive. CDR3s include the opening cysteine and the closing phenylalanine or tryptophan. The order of the fields is V gene, CDR3 protein.

V: TRBV29-1; CDR3: CSVEDSSYEQYF
V: TRBV5-1; CDR3: CASSLTGNYSPLHF
V: TRBV19; CDR3: CASSIEDSRYYGYTF
V: TRBV6-5; CDR3: CASSYKGVRGNYGYTF
V: TRBV7-2; CDR3: CASSLGRTSGNRGYEQYF
V: TRBV5-1; CDR3: CASSPRDYLYEQYF
V: TRBV4-1; CDR3: CASSQGRNYEQYF
V: TRBV7-8; CDR3: CASSLGLAGSEQYF
V: TRBV28; CDR3: CASTRRGNTEAFF
V: TRBV28; CDR3: CASRLDRGLTYEQYF
V: TRBV4-1; CDR3: CASSQVGGLAGEVTQYF
V: TRBV7-9; CDR3: CASSFGEGGQPQHF
V: TRBV27; CDR3: CASSLLQGGPGGELFF
V: TRBV18; CDR3: CASSLGTREATQYF
V: TRBV15; CDR3: CATSRDGVLSNQPQHF
V: TRBV19; CDR3: CASSIGWAGVETQYF
V: TRBV9; CDR3: CASSGTSGRGRSDTQYF
V: TRBV4-1; CDR3: CASSQDLASTSRDTQYF
V: TRBV19; CDR3: CASRRLDSYEQYF
V: TRBV11-2; CDR3: CASSHLLASPKSAQYF
V: TRBV5-1; CDR3: CASPTDEAFF
V: TRBV19; CDR3: CASSSIGGIGRSPSLTQYF
V: TRBV5-1; CDR3: CASGQGTNTEAFF
V: TRBV28; CDR3: CASTLEGTREQYF
V: TRBV19; CDR3: CASSMGGLREQYF
V: TRBV19; CDR3: CASSIAPASGPNNEQFF
V: TRBV28; CDR3: CASTRGGGVAFF
V: TRBV6-5; CDR3: CASSSEDRDEQYF
V: TRBV7-9; CDR3: CASSFPSGRKDTQYF
V: TRBV5-1; CDR3: CASSLEQGFSNEKLFF
V: TRBV5-1; CDR3: CASRGTADEKLFF
V: TRBV6-4; CDR3: CASSDRGGQAFF
V: TRBV29-1; CDR3: CSVRQGRSGANVLTF
V: TRBV13; CDR3: CASSSLPGQGGTEAFF
V: TRBV4-1; CDR3: CASSQEDGRQVVTEAFF
V: TRBV27; CDR3: CASSRGQGGLGYF
V: TRBV19; CDR3: CASSIERTGSYEQYF
V: TRBV7-9; CDR3: CASSSSDQPQHF
V: TRBV19; CDR3: CASSMVGTSNYGYTF
V: TRBV7-9; CDR3: CASKDRAEGYTF
V: TRBV6-5; CDR3: CASSTIGSGGGYTF
V: TRBV4-1; CDR3: CASSQVERGGQPQHF
V: TRBV29-1; CDR3: CSVEGQARSYEQYF
V: TRBV9; CDR3: CASSVALGYEQYF
V: TRBV28; CDR3: CASSPPDRGGEQYF
V: TRBV19; CDR3: CASSPGTAETQYF
V: TRBV30; CDR3: CAWENRGGGTEAFF
V: TRBV2; CDR3: CASRAPEGYEQYF
V: TRBV7-2; CDR3: CASSLASFRAWQPQHF
V: TRBV4-1; CDR3: CASSQETSGTTGELFF
V: TRBV19; CDR3: CATSSGWSYEQYF
V: TRBV15; CDR3: CATGGVNTGELFF
V: TRBV28; CDR3: CASSFWDRARGSYEQYF
V: TRBV13; CDR3: CASSLGSQDTQYF
V: TRBV29-1; CDR3: CSVAGGNTEAFF